The source of this TCR beta chain is a study of T cell responses to AZD1222 COVID-19 vaccine. Study conclusions and caveats: Two doses of AZD1222 preceded a rise in Spike-specific TCR breadth and depth.

As concerns this clone: Its antigen is not known.

The repertoire was sequenced with immunoSEQ multiplex PCR; TCRdb's copy has only in-frame clones and lacks some. The data hold under 250,000 clones, with roughly 91% observed a single time. Looked up from germline, CDR1 is ENHRY and CDR2 is SYGVKD. Trimming pared 6 bases from V and 0 bases from J, leaving 12 bases between. The CDR3 totals 15 residues. The specimen comprised peripheral blood, sampled on day 0 of MenACWY control vaccination. The V gene is TRBV10-3, the J gene TRBJ1-3; maybe TRBD1 (5 bases). This receptor was obtained from an adult in good health. In DNA, the CDR3 is TGTGCCATCAGCCCGGGACGGGGCTCTGGAAACACCATATATTTT. It yields the protein CAISPGRGSGNTIYF.